This TCR beta chain was observed in a study of blood T cell repertoires in COVID-19. Study information: PBMCs, B-cell-depleted T cells, or T cells were the source of the cDNA or gDNA that made up the material.

This CDR3 is 18 amino acids long. Germline V lookup: CDR1 LNHDA, CDR2 SQIVND (reference sequence). With 0 bases clipped from V and 2 bases from J, the junction kept 9 bases outside the gene matches. In the original analysis: Estimation of nucleated cell counts was performed using reference gene primer amplification. The data were produced by immunoSEQ multiplex PCR, yet TCRdb's version contains in-frame clones alone and is incomplete. V and J calls plus clone size are reproduced from that table; the DNA served to infer D and trimming. The sample lists a few hundred thousand clones; around 92% were seen once. Seattle patients were enrolled during active infection and followed longitudinally.

The sequenced material came from peripheral blood. This TCR was recovered from a person aged 18-35 years with COVID-19, enrolled during active disease. The genes are TRBV19 and TRBJ2-1; 8 bases fit TRBD2. The chain's CDR3 is CASSIDGRLAIAYNEQFF. Here the CDR3 DNA reads TGTGCCAGTAGTATAGATGGTCGACTAGCGATCGCCTACAATGAGCAGTTCTTC. Complete variable domain (other parts from reference TRBV19 and TRBJ2-1): DGGITQSPKYLFRKEGQNVTLSCEQNLNHDAMYWYRQDPGQGLRLIYYSQIVNDFQKGDIAEGYSVSREKKESFPLTVTSAQKNPTAFYLCASSIDGRLAIAYNEQFFGPGTRLTVL.